Listed below are T cell receptor beta chains from one sample, sequenced in a study of blood T cell repertoires in COVID-19. Generated by immunoSEQ multiplex PCR, the TCRdb table keeps only in-frame clones and is missing some. This sample has roughly 260,000 clones, with 82% found just once. Source material: peripheral blood. These receptors all come from a woman between 18 and 29 years old with acute or convalescent COVID-19. Each CDR3 is given with its conserved first and last residue. The order of the fields is clone size, D gene, V gene, J gene, CDR3 DNA, CDR3 protein. A D gene is named only where the DNA matches it firmly. Some rows have no size entry. The others give once, few or many, or a class for an expanded clone.

clone_size: many
d_call: -
v_call: TRBV30
j_call: TRBJ1-1
cdr3_nt: TGTGCCTGGAGTGTACCGGTGACAGGCACTGAAGCTTTCTTT
cdr3_aa: CAWSVPVTGTEAFF

clone_size: -
d_call: TRBD2
v_call: TRBV25-1
j_call: TRBJ2-1
cdr3_nt: TGTGCCAGCAGTGAATCTGGACTAGCGGGAGTTGAGCAGTTCTTC
cdr3_aa: CASSESGLAGVEQFF

clone_size: once
d_call: TRBD2
v_call: TRBV27
j_call: TRBJ2-3
cdr3_nt: TGTGCCAGCAGTTTTCTAGCGGGAGTCACAGATACGCAGTATTTT
cdr3_aa: CASSFLAGVTDTQYF

clone_size: -
d_call: -
v_call: TRBV4-1
j_call: TRBJ1-5
cdr3_nt: TGCGCCAGCAGCCAGGAAAGGACACGACTTCATCAGCCCCAGCATTTT
cdr3_aa: CASSQERTRLHQPQHF

clone_size: -
d_call: TRBD2
v_call: TRBV19
j_call: TRBJ2-5
cdr3_nt: TGTGCCAGTAGTAAAACTAGCGGGGGGGAAGAGACCCAGTACTTC
cdr3_aa: CASSKTSGGEETQYF

clone_size: -
d_call: -
v_call: TRBV9
j_call: TRBJ1-4
cdr3_nt: TGTGCCAGCAGCGCAACAGGGTCCGGTGAAAAACTGTTTTTT
cdr3_aa: CASSATGSGEKLFF

clone_size: -
d_call: TRBD2
v_call: TRBV30
j_call: TRBJ2-1
cdr3_nt: TGTGCCTGGAGTCGACCGGGGCGGCGGGAGTCCGTGAATGAGCAGTTCTTC
cdr3_aa: CAWSRPGRRESVNEQFF

clone_size: -
d_call: TRBD1
v_call: TRBV19
j_call: TRBJ2-7
cdr3_nt: TGTGCCAGTAGCCCAGGGGGTCCGAGCTCCTACGAGCAGTACTTC
cdr3_aa: CASSPGGPSSYEQYF

clone_size: few
d_call: TRBD1
v_call: TRBV19
j_call: TRBJ2-7
cdr3_nt: TGTGCCAGTAGTATGGGACAGAAACTCCCCATCTTC
cdr3_aa: CASSMGQKLPIF

clone_size: -
d_call: -
v_call: TRBV5-4
j_call: TRBJ2-7
cdr3_nt: TGTGCCAGCAGCTTCTTACAAGGGACTTTCCCCTACGAGCAGTACTTC
cdr3_aa: CASSFLQGTFPYEQYF

clone_size: -
d_call: TRBD2
v_call: TRBV5-1
j_call: TRBJ2-1
cdr3_nt: TGCGCCAGCAGCTTGGAGGGGAGGGTAGCGGCTGATAGCTCCTACAATGAGCAGTTCTTC
cdr3_aa: CASSLEGRVAADSSYNEQFF

clone_size: -
d_call: -
v_call: TRBV11-2
j_call: TRBJ2-5
cdr3_nt: TGTGCCAGCAGCAAGCCGACGGGGGAGACCCAGTACTTC
cdr3_aa: CASSKPTGETQYF

clone_size: -
d_call: TRBD2
v_call: TRBV19
j_call: TRBJ2-3
cdr3_nt: TGTGCCAGTACAACTGGGACTAGTAGCACAGATACGCAGTATTTT
cdr3_aa: CASTTGTSSTDTQYF

clone_size: -
d_call: -
v_call: TRBV6-5
j_call: TRBJ2-5
cdr3_nt: TGTGCCAGCAGTTACGGGGGCCTAGAGACCCAGTACTTC
cdr3_aa: CASSYGGLETQYF

clone_size: few
d_call: -
v_call: TRBV18
j_call: TRBJ1-5
cdr3_nt: TGTGCCAGCTCACCCAACGTAGGGGGTAGCAATCAGCCCCAGCATTTT
cdr3_aa: CASSPNVGGSNQPQHF

clone_size: -
d_call: TRBD1
v_call: TRBV30
j_call: TRBJ1-5
cdr3_nt: TGTGCCTGGAGTCCCCCCCCAAAACACAGGGGTAGTAATCAGCCCCAGCATTTT
cdr3_aa: CAWSPPPKHRGSNQPQHF

clone_size: -
d_call: -
v_call: TRBV28
j_call: TRBJ2-7
cdr3_nt: TGTGCCAGCAGTTTTAGCACGGCCTCCTACGAGCAGTACTTC
cdr3_aa: CASSFSTASYEQYF

clone_size: -
d_call: -
v_call: TRBV3-1/TRBV3-2
j_call: TRBJ2-1
cdr3_nt: TGTGCCAGCAGCCAGCGCGTAAACAATGAGCAGTTCTTC
cdr3_aa: CASSQRVNNEQFF

clone_size: -
d_call: -
v_call: TRBV6-2/TRBV6-3
j_call: TRBJ1-3
cdr3_nt: TGTGCCAGCAGTGCTCCTCCAGGGCCCGGAAACACCATATATTTT
cdr3_aa: CASSAPPGPGNTIYF

clone_size: -
d_call: TRBD1
v_call: TRBV7-9
j_call: TRBJ1-1
cdr3_nt: TGTGCCAGCAGCTCAAGGACAGGGAACACTGAAGCTTTCTTT
cdr3_aa: CASSSRTGNTEAFF

clone_size: few
d_call: -
v_call: TRBV9
j_call: TRBJ2-3
cdr3_nt: TGTGCCAGCAGCGGGACGAGTCACAGGGATCATACGCAGTATTTT
cdr3_aa: CASSGTSHRDHTQYF

clone_size: few
d_call: TRBD2
v_call: TRBV27
j_call: TRBJ2-7
cdr3_nt: TGTGCCAGCAGTTTCTCCCGACTAGCGCTTTCCTACGAGCAGTACTTC
cdr3_aa: CASSFSRLALSYEQYF

clone_size: -
d_call: -
v_call: TRBV7-2
j_call: TRBJ1-2
cdr3_nt: TGTGCCAGCAGCTCCCTCGAAAGCGGGAGAACCTATGGCTACACCTTC
cdr3_aa: CASSSLESGRTYGYTF

clone_size: -
d_call: TRBD1
v_call: TRBV7-8
j_call: TRBJ1-5
cdr3_nt: TGTGCCAGCAGCTTAGCGGGACAGGTGTTTGGCAATCAGCCCCAGCATTTT
cdr3_aa: CASSLAGQVFGNQPQHF

clone_size: few
d_call: -
v_call: TRBV6-1
j_call: TRBJ1-6
cdr3_nt: TGTGCCAGCAGTGAACCGGGAGGGGGTTCACCCCTCCACTTT
cdr3_aa: CASSEPGGGSPLHF

clone_size: -
d_call: -
v_call: TRBV29-1
j_call: TRBJ1-2
cdr3_nt: TGCAGCGTTGAAGCTGGGGCCTATGGCTACACCTTC
cdr3_aa: CSVEAGAYGYTF

clone_size: -
d_call: TRBD1
v_call: TRBV7-9
j_call: TRBJ1-2
cdr3_nt: TGTGCCAGCAGCTTCGGGACAGCGAACTATGGCTACACCTTC
cdr3_aa: CASSFGTANYGYTF